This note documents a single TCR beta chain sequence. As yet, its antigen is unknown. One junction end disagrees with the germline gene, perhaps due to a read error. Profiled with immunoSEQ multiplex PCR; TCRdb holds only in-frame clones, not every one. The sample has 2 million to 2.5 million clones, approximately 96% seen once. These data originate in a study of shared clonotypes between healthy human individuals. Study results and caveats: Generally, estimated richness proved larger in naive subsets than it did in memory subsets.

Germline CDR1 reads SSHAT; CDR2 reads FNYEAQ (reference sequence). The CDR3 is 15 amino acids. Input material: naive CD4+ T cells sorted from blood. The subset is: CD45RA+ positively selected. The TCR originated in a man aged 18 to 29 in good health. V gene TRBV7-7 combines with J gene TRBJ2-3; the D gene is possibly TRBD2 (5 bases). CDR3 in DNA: TGTGCTAGCAGCCAACTAGGCGCCCCCTCAGATACGCAGTATTTT. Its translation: CASSQLGAPSDTQYF.